These 23 T cell receptor beta chains were all obtained from the same sample, sequenced in a study of glioma-infiltrating T cells. Using RNA template, CDR3s of TCR alpha and beta were amplified with iRepertoire arm-PCR. TCRdb ran MiXCR on the multiplex PCR reads and lists one entry per CDR3 protein. The top ten clones hold around 20% of a sample with roughly 200,000 distinct CDR3 sequences, 30% to 40% of them seen once. Material for sequencing was glioma tissue, nonneoplastic brain tissue, or PBMCs (not recorded which). The receptors shown here come from a human donor with low-grade glioma or glioblastoma, undergoing nonglioma brain surgery, or in good health (not recorded which).

This clonotype was observed many times. This chain joins TRBV12-3 or TRBV12-4 and TRBJ2-7; perhaps TRBD2 as D (5 bases). This CDR3 has 14 amino acids. Between the trimmed V and J ends, which lost 6 bases and 2 bases, there was a span of 14 bases. CDR3 residues: CASSLLRAPYEQYF. The CDR3 nucleotides read TGTGCCAGCAGCCTCCTGCGGGCCCCCTACGAGCAGTACTTC.

In the case of this clonotype: This may arise from a read error, as a much more abundant clone is one base away. The chain joins TRBV20-1 to TRBJ2-7; D remains ambiguous. Germline CDR1 and CDR2: DFQATT and SNEGSKA (reference sequence). This CDR3 is 11 amino acids long. CDR3: CGAGTRDEQYF. DNA of the CDR3: TGCGGTGCTGGCACCCGCGACGAGCAGTACTTC.

This clonotype occurred a few times. A much bigger clone sits one base away, suggesting this may be a read error. The gene calls are TRBV6-5 and TRBJ1-3; the D is unclear. Germline V gene data show CDR1 as MNHEY and CDR2 as SVGAGI. With 5 bases removed from V and 0 bases from J, the gap between germline ends came to 14 bases. This CDR3 comprises 16 residues. In DNA, the CDR3 is TGTGCCAGCAGTCCAAATGTCAGGAGCTCTGGAAACACCATATATTTT. Protein: CASSPNVRSSGNTIYF.

This clonotype was found many times. The chain carries TRBV7-9 and TRBJ1-1, with TRBD1 matching over 9 bases. Germline V gene lookup returns CDR1 SEHNR and CDR2 FQNEAQ (reference sequence). After removal of 1 base from V and 7 bases from J, the junction contained 10 bases not matched to a gene. The CDR3 extends over 16 amino acids. The DNA for the CDR3 is TGTGCCAGCAGCTTAGGGGGGACAGGGCGGGGAATTGAAGCTTTCTTT. Amino acid sequence: CASSLGGTGRGIEAFF. The variable domain in full, completed from reference TRBV7-9 and TRBJ1-1, reads DTGVSQNPRHKITKRGQNVTFRCDPISEHNRLYWYRQTLGQGPEFLTYFQNEAQLEKSRLLSDRFSAERPKGSFSTLEIQRTEQGDSAMYLCASSLGGTGRGIEAFFGQGTRLTVV.

This clonotype was detected only a few times. This chain joins TRBV5-1 and TRBJ2-1; 12 bases align to TRBD2. CDR1 SGHRS and CDR2 YFSETQ come from the germline V gene. The CDR3 runs to 16 residues. Germline trimming cut 0 bases from V and 6 bases from J; bases unmatched to any gene: 4. The CDR3 DNA reads as TGCGCCAGCAGCTTGGCCCCGGGACTAGCGGGCAATGAGCAGTTCTTC. This translates into CASSLAPGLAGNEQFF.

This clonotype appeared once. A junction end diverges from the germline sequence, so it may reflect a read error. The J gene is TRBJ2-5, the V gene TRBV20-1, with D perhaps being TRBD1 or TRBD2 (6 bases each). Germline CDR1 and CDR2: DFQATT and SNEGSKA (reference sequence). This CDR3 is built from 14 residues. CDR3 nucleotides: TGCAGTGCTAGGGATGTGACGGGGGCCGCGACCCAGTGCTTC. Its protein is CSARDVTGAATQCF.

This clonotype was counted many times. The chain uses TRBV24-1 and TRBJ1-1; TRBD1 matches 10 bases. The CDR3 has 14 residues. V lost 7 bases to trimming and J lost 5 bases; unmatched junction nucleotides: 6. Germline-derived CDR1 and CDR2 are KGHDR and SFDVKD. CDR3 in DNA: TGTGCCACCAGGACAGGGGGCGCGGGTACTGAAGCTTTCTTT. It is translated as CATRTGGAGTEAFF.

The V and J genes are TRBV6-9 and TRBJ2-1; 13 bases are a match to TRBD2. Germline V gene data show CDR1 as MNHGY and CDR2 as SVAAGI. J gave up 4 bases and V 3 bases, and 6 bases lay outside the gene matches. CDR3 length: 17 amino acids. CDR3 in amino acids: CASSYLGLAGVYNEQFF. The CDR3 DNA follows: TGTGCCAGCAGTTACCTTGGACTAGCGGGGGTTTACAATGAGCAGTTCTTC.

CDR3 loop: CASSTQPTTGEANYGYTF. In DNA form, the CDR3 reads TGTGCCAGCAGTACACAACCGACGACAGGGGAAGCTAACTATGGCTACACCTTC. This chain uses TRBV12-3 or TRBV12-4 with TRBJ1-2, with 8 positions matching TRBD1. Trimming at V came to 5 bases and at J to 0 bases, leaving 14 bases not matched to a gene. The CDR3 has 18 amino acids.

This clonotype was observed at least ten times. This sequence joins TRBV28 and TRBJ2-1, with TRBD2 matching over 11 bases. The CDR3 spans 15 residues. The germline V gene encodes CDR1 MDHEN and CDR2 SYDVKM. The junction had 8 bases not matched to a gene; V was cut back by 7 bases and J by 6 bases. The CDR3 DNA reads as TGTGCCAGCAACTCCGGGACTAGCGGACTCAATGAGCAGTTCTTC. Residues: CASNSGTSGLNEQFF.

This clonotype has a count of ten or more. V gene TRBV29-1 combines with J gene TRBJ2-5, with D possibly matching TRBD1 (7 bases). The germline gives CDR1 SQVTM, CDR2 ANQGSEA. The CDR3 is made up of 12 amino acids. Trimming removed 6 bases at V and 6 bases at J, with 14 bases between. The DNA of the CDR3 is TGCAGCGTAGTGCGGGACAGACAGACCCAGTACTTC. This sequence encodes CSVVRDRQTQYF.

Remarks on this clonotype: This CDR3 is missing its conserved last phenylalanine or tryptophan, likely due to a read error. The chain combines TRBV14 with TRBJ1-1; unclear D gene. Germline values: CDR1 SGHDN, CDR2 FVKESK. V was cut by 1 base and J by 1 base, with 7 bases left in between. The CDR3 extends over 14 amino acids. In DNA form, the CDR3 reads TGTGCCAGCAGCCAAGCCACCGGGAACACTGAAGCTTTCCTT. It is translated as CASSQATGNTEAFL.

V is TRBV12-3 or TRBV12-4 and J is TRBJ2-4; no reliable D call. CDR3 size: 14 residues. V gave up 3 bases and J gave up 4 bases, with 10 bases separating them. The CDR3 DNA is TGTGCCAGCAGTTTCTCAGGTCGGAAAAACATTCAGTACTTC. Translated: CASSFSGRKNIQYF.

With regard to this clonotype: This may arise from a read error, as a much more abundant clone is one base away. This chain links TRBV10-2 with TRBJ2-7; TRBD1 matches at 8 bases. There are 13 residues in the CDR3. Germline CDR1 reads WSHSY; CDR2 reads SAAADI. The CDR3 region is CATTTGERYEQYF. The CDR3 coding sequence is TGTGCCACCACGACAGGGGAGCGGTACGAGCAGTACTTC.

This chain links TRBV4-1 with TRBJ2-7; no definite D call. CDR3 size: 14 residues. Trimming left V 0 bases short and J 6 bases short, with 12 bases between. CDR1 is MGHRA and CDR2 is YSYEKL in the germline V gene. This CDR3 reads CASSQDLSVGEQYF. Written as DNA, the CDR3 is TGCGCCAGCAGCCAAGATCTGTCGGTTGGCGAGCAGTACTTC.

This rearrangement joins TRBV15 to TRBJ2-4, with D perhaps being TRBD1 or TRBD2 (5 bases each). In germline, CDR1 is LNHNV, CDR2 YYDKDF (reference sequence). The V gene lost 0 bases and the J gene lost 12 bases, with 18 bases spanning the gap. The CDR3 is 15 amino acids. The CDR3 protein is CATSRDQGIRGTQYF. The CDR3 nucleotides are TGTGCCACCAGCAGAGATCAAGGCATACGGGGCACTCAGTACTTC.

In the case of this clonotype: This may come from a read error, since a much larger clone is one base off. The J gene is TRBJ2-1, the V gene TRBV7-8; D is unresolved. The CDR3 is 16 amino acids. Between the trimmed V and J ends, which lost 5 bases and 0 bases, there was a span of 14 bases. Looked up from germline, CDR1 is SGHVS and CDR2 is FQNEAQ. The CDR3 is CASSHSRRPSYNEQFF. The CDR3 region has the DNA TGTGCCAGCAGCCATTCACGGAGACCCTCCTACAATGAGCAGTTCTTC.

The J gene is TRBJ1-5, the V gene TRBV20-1, with 8 nucleotides matching TRBD1. The CDR3 is 17 residues long. The germline CDR1 and CDR2 sequences are DFQATT and SNEGSKA (reference sequence). The J segment lost 3 bases and the V segment lost 1 base, leaving 11 bases of the junction unmatched. DNA of the CDR3: TGCAGTGCTAGAGCAATTAGGGGGACAGGTTACAATCAGCCCCAGCATTTT. Translated: CSARAIRGTGYNQPQHF.

This clonotype was seen ten or more times. V usage is TRBV3-1 and J usage is TRBJ2-1; no firm D call. CDR3 size: 14 residues. The germline V gene encodes CDR1 LGHDT and CDR2 YNNKEL (reference sequence). The V end lost 1 base, the J end lost 3 bases, and 7 bases lay between the germline ends. The CDR3: CASSQGGSYNEQFF. The CDR3 nucleotides read TGTGCCAGCAGCCAAGGAGGCAGCTACAATGAGCAGTTCTTC.

This clonotype has at least ten counts. The chain is built from TRBV4-2 and TRBJ1-1; 11 nucleotides agree with TRBD1. The CDR3 totals 16 residues. Germline assignment: CDR1 LGHNA and CDR2 YNFKEQ. With 4 bases clipped from V and 3 bases from J, the junction kept 7 bases outside the gene matches. The CDR3 nucleotides are TGTGCCAGCAGCCCGCGGACAGGGGGCTTGGACACTGAAGCTTTCTTT. Its translation: CASSPRTGGLDTEAFF.

In its sample, this clonotype was seen many times. The chain carries TRBV6-2 or TRBV6-3 and TRBJ2-1, with TRBD2 identical over 10 bases. The V gene end was trimmed by 7 bases and the J gene end by 5 bases; junction bases not matched to a gene: 5. This CDR3 is 14 amino acids long. From germline, CDR1 is MNHEY and CDR2 SVGEGT. As DNA, the CDR3 is TGTGCCAGCAAGGGGACTAGCGTCGACAATGAGCAGTTCTTC. Translation: CASKGTSVDNEQFF.

In the case of this clonotype: Germline is not matched at one junction end, which may reflect a read error. This sequence joins TRBV5-1 and TRBJ2-7; 7 nucleotides line up with TRBD2. CDR1 and CDR2 (germline): SGHRS, YFSETQ. CDR3 length: 13 amino acids. For the CDR3, the DNA is TGCGCCAGCAGATTGGCCGGACTAGAAGAGCAGTACTTC. This encodes CASRLAGLEEQYF.

This clonotype was detected many times. The V call is TRBV20-1, the J call TRBJ2-7; no clear D. The V gene's germline CDR1 is DFQATT and CDR2 SNEGSKA (reference sequence). This CDR3 region has 14 residues. The ends were cut back, 1 base at V and 11 bases at J, with 21 bases in the middle. CDR3 region: CSARGDRTVPMEYF. Here the CDR3 DNA reads TGCAGTGCTAGAGGAGATCGAACAGTCCCGATGGAGTACTTC.